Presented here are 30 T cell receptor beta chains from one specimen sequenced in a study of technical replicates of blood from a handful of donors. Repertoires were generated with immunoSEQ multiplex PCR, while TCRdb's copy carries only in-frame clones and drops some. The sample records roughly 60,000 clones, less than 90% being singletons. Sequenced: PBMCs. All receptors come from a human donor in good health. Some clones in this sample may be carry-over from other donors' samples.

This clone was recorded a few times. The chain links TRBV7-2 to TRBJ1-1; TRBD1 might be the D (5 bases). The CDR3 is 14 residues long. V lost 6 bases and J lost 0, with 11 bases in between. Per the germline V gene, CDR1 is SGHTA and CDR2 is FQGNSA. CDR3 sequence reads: CASRRGTLNTEAFF. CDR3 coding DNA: TGTGCCAGCAGGCGGGGGACGTTGAACACTGAAGCTTTCTTT.

CDR3 in amino acids: CASSQTGSNYGYTF. For the CDR3, the DNA is TGCGCCAGCAGCCAAACAGGGTCTAACTATGGCTACACCTTC. This chain links TRBV5-1 with TRBJ1-2, with D possibly TRBD1 on 6 matching bases. CDR1 is SGHRS, CDR2 YFSETQ, per germline. The CDR3 length is 14 residues. V lost 4 bases and J lost 0, with 10 bases in between.

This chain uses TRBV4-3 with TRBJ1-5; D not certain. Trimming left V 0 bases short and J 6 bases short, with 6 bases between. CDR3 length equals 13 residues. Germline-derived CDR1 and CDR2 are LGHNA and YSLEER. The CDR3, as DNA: TGCGCCAGCAGCCAAGATCTACGTCAGCCCCAGCATTTT. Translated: CASSQDLRQPQHF.

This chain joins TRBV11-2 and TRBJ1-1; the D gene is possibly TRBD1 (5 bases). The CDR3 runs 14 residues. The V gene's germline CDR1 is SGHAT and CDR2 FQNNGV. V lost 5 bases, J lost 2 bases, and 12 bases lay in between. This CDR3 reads CASSPRTHNTEAFF. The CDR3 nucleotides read TGTGCCAGCAGCCCTAGGACACATAACACTGAAGCTTTCTTT.

CDR3 coding DNA: TGTGCCAGCAGCCCTTTCTCGGGATACTCTGGAAACACCATATATTTT. This codes for CASSPFSGYSGNTIYF. V and J are TRBV9 and TRBJ1-3, with D unresolved. This CDR3 region has 16 residues. Germline-derived CDR1 and CDR2 are SGDLS and YYNGEE. V dropped 4 bases and J dropped 0 bases, with 14 bases sitting between them.

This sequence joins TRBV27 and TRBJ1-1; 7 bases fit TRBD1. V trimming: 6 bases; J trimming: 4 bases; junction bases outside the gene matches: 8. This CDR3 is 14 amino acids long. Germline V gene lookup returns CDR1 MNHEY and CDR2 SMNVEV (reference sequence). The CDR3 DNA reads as TGTGCCAGCAGACGACAGGGTCTGGTCACTGAAGCTTTCTTT. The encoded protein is CASRRQGLVTEAFF.

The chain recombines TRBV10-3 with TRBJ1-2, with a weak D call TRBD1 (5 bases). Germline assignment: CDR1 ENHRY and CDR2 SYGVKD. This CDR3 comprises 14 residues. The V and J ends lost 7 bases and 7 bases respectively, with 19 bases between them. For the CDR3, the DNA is TGTGCCATCATACAGGTTGTCGATTTCTTTGGCTACACCTTC. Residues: CAIIQVVDFFGYTF.

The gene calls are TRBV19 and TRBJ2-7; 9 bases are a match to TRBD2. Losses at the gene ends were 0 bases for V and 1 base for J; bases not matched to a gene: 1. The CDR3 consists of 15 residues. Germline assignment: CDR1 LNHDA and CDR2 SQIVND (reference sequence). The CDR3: CASSIDSGSSYEQYF. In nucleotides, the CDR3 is TGTGCCAGTAGTATAGATAGCGGGAGTTCCTACGAGCAGTACTTC.

CDR3 nucleotides: TGTGCCAGCAGCTCATTTAGCGGGATGATTGATGAGCAGTTCTTC. This sequence encodes CASSSFSGMIDEQFF. This chain joins TRBV7-9 and TRBJ2-1; 8 bases agree with TRBD2. The CDR3 contains 15 residues. The J segment lost 8 bases and the V segment lost 4 bases, leaving 10 bases of the junction unmatched. Germline V gene sequence: CDR1 SEHNR, CDR2 FQNEAQ (reference sequence).

In DNA form, the CDR3 reads TGTGCCAGCAGCGTCGGGGGTATCACTAATGAAAAACTGTTTTTT. This encodes CASSVGGITNEKLFF. The chain joins TRBV9 to TRBJ1-4; TRBD1 is a possible D gene (5 bases). V shed 2 bases and J shed 2 bases, with 10 bases lying between them. Germline CDR1 reads SGDLS; CDR2 reads YYNGEE. This CDR3 spans 15 amino acids.

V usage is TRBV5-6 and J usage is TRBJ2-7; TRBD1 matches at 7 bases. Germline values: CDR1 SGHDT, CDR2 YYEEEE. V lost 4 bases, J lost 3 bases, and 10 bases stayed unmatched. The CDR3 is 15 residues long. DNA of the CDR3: TGTGCCAGCAGCCCAGAGACAGGGTCGGGCTACGAGCAGTACTTC. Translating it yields CASSPETGSGYEQYF. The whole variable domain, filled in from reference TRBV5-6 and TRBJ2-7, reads DAGVTQSPTHLIKTRGQQVTLRCSPKSGHDTVSWYQQALGQGPQFIFQYYEEEERQRGNFPDRFSGHQFPNYSSELNVNALLLGDSALYLCASSPETGSGYEQYFGPGTRLTVT.

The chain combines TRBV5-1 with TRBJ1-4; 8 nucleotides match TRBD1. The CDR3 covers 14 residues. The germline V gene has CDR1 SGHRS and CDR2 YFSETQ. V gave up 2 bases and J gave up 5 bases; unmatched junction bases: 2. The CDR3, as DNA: TGCGCCAGCAGCTTTGGGACAGGCAATGAAAAACTGTTTTTT. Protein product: CASSFGTGNEKLFF.

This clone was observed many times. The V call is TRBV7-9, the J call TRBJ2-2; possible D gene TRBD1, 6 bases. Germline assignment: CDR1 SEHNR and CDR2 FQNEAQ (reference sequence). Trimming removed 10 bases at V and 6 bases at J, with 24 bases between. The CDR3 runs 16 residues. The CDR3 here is CATWGLRGKSPGELFF. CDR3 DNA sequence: TGTGCCACCTGGGGTCTCAGGGGAAAAAGTCCCGGGGAGCTGTTTTTT.

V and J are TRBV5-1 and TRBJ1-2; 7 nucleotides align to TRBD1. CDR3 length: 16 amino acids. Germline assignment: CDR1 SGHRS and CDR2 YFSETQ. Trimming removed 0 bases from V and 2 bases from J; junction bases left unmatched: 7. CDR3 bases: TGCGCCAGCAGCTTGGGACAGGGAGAAGTAAACTATGGCTACACCTTC. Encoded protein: CASSLGQGEVNYGYTF.

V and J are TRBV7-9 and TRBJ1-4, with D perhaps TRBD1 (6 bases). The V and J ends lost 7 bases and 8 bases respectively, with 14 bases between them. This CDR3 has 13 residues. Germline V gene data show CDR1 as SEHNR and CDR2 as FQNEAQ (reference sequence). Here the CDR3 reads CASTRGGREKLFF. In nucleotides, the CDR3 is TGTGCCAGCACCCGGGGGGGGCGCGAAAAACTGTTTTTT.

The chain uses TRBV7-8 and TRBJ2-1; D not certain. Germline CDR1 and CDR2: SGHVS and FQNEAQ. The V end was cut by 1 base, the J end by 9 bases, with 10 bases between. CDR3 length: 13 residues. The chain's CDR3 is CASSLGRMAEQFF. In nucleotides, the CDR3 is TGTGCCAGCAGCTTAGGCAGGATGGCTGAGCAGTTCTTC.

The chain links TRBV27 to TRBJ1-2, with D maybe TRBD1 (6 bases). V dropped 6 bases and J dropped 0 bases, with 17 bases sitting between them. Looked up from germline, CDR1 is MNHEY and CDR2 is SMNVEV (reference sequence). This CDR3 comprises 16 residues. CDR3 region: CASSLGWGLTNYGYTF. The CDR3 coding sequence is TGTGCCAGCAGCCTAGGGTGGGGGCTAACTAACTATGGCTACACCTTC.

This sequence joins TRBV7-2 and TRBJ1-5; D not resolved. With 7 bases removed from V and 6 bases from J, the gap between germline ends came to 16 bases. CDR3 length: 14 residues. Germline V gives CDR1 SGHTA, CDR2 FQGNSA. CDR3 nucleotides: TGTGCCAGCACCACCGCAGTGGGGAGTCAGCCCCAGCATTTT. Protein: CASTTAVGSQPQHF.

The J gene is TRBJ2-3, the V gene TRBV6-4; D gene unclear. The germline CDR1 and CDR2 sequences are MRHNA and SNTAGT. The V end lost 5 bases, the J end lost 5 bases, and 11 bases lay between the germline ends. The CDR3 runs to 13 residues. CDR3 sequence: CASSSRPLDTQYF. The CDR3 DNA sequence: TGTGCCAGCAGTTCCAGGCCCCTAGATACGCAGTATTTT.

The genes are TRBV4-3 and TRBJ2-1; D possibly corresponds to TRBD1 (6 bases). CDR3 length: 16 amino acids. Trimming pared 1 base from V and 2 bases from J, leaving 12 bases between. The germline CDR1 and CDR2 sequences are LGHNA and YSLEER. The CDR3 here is CASSQAARGTYNEQFF. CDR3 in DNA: TGCGCCAGCAGCCAAGCGGCCAGGGGCACCTACAATGAGCAGTTCTTC.

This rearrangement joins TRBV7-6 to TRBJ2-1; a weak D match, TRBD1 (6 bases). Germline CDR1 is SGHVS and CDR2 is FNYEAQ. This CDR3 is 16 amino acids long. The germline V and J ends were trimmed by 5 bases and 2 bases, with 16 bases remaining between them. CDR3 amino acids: CASSPTGRLTYNEQFF. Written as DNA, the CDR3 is TGTGCCAGCAGCCCAACAGGGCGGTTAACCTACAATGAGCAGTTCTTC.

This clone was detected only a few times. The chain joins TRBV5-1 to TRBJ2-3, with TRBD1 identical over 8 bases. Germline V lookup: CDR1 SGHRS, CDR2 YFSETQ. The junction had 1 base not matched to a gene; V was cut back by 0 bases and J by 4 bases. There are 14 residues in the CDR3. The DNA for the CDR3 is TGCGCCAGCAGCTTGGCCAGGGGGCCAGATACGCAGTATTTT. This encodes CASSLARGPDTQYF.

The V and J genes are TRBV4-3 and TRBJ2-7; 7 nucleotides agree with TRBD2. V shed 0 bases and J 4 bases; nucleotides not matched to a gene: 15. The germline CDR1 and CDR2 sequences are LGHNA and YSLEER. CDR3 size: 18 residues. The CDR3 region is CASSQENTITAGLYEQYF. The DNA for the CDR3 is TGCGCCAGCAGCCAAGAAAACACAATCACAGCGGGATTATACGAGCAGTACTTC.

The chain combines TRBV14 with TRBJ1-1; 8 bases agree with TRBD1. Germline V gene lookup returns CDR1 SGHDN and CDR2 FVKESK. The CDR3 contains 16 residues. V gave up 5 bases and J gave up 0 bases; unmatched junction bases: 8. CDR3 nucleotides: TGTGCCAGCAGCGGTCGGACAGGGACTATGAACACTGAAGCTTTCTTT. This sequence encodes CASSGRTGTMNTEAFF.

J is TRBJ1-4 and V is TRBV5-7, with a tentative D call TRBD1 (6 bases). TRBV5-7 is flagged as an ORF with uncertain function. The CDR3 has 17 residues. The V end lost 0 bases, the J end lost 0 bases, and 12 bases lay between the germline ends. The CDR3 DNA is TGTGCCAGCAGCTTGGAAGGGGGGGCTGCAACTAATGAAAAACTGTTTTTT. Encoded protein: CASSLEGGAATNEKLFF.

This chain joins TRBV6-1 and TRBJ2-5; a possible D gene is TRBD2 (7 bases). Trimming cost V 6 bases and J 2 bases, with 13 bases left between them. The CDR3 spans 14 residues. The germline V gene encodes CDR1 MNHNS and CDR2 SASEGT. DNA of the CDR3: TGTGCCAGCAGGGAGGGGGGGGGACAAGAGACCCAGTACTTC. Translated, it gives CASREGGGQETQYF.

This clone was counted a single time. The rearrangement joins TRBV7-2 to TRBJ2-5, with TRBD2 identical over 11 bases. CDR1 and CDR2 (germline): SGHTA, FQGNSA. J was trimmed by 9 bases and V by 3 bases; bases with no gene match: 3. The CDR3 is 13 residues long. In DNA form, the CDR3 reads TGTGCCAGCAGCTTGACTAGCGGGGCGGCCCAGTACTTC. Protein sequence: CASSLTSGAAQYF.

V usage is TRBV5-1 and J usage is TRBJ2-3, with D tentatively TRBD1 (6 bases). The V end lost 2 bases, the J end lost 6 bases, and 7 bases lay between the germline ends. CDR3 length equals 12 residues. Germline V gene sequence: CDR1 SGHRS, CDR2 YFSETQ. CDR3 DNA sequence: TGCGCCAGCAGCTTCCAGGGGGATACGCAGTATTTT. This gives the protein CASSFQGDTQYF.

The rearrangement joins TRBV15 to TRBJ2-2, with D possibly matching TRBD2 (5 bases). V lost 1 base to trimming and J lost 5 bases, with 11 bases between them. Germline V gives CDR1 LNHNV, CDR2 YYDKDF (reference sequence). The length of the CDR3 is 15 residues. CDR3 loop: CATSRGGSWTGELFF. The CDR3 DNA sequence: TGTGCCACCAGCAGAGGAGGGAGTTGGACCGGGGAGCTGTTTTTT.

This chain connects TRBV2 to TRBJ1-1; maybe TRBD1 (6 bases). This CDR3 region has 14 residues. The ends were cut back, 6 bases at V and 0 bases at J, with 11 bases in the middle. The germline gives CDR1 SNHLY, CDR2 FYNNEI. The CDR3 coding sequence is TGTGCCAGCAGAGGACAGCCCATGAACACTGAAGCTTTCTTT. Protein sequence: CASRGQPMNTEAFF.